The text below deals with one TCR beta chain. What it binds is unknown. This specimen belongs to a study of cytomegalovirus exposure and HLA in healthy donors. The study ran its PCR with 60 Vbeta and 13 Jbeta primers. Profiling relied on immunoSEQ multiplex PCR, and the TCRdb table lists in-frame clones only, not all of them. The table lists under 200,000 clones, around 77% of them singletons. Study observations and caveats: Researchers counted roughly 160 TCR beta chains as cytomegalovirus-associated. Most TCRs appeared rarely, but some public TCRs recurred in many donors.

This CDR3 has 13 amino acids. CDR1 is SGHDT, CDR2 YYEEEE, per germline. V shed 3 bases and J shed 5 bases, with 9 bases lying between them. The rearrangement uses TRBV5-6 and TRBJ1-5; no firm D call. Specimen: PBMCs. The receptor comes from a female donor in good health and CMV-seronegative. DNA for the CDR3: TGTGCCAGCAGCTCACGGACTGATCAGCCCCAGCATTTT. Protein product: CASSSRTDQPQHF.